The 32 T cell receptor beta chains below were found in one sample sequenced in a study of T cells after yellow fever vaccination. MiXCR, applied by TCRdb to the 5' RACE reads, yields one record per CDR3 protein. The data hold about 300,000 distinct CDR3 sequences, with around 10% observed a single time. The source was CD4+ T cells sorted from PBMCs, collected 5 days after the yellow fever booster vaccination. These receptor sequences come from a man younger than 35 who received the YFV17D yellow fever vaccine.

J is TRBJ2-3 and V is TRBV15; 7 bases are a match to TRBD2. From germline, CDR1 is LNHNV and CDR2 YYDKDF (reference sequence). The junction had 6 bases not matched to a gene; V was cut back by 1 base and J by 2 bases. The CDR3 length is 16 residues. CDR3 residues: CATSRGIAGPTDTQYF. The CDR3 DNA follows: TGTGCCACCAGCAGAGGGATAGCGGGTCCCACAGATACGCAGTATTTT.

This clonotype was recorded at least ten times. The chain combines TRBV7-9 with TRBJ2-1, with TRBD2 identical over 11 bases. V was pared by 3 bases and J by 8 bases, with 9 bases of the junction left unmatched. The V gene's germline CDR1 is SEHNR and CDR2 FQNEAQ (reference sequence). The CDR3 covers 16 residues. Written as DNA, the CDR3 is TGTGCCAGCAGCTTCTGGGGCACTAGCGGGGGAGATGAGCAGTTCTTC. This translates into CASSFWGTSGGDEQFF.

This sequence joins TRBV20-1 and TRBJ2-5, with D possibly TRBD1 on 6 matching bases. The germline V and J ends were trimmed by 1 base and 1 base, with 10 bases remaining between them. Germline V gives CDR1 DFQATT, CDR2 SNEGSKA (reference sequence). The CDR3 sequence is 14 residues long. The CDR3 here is CSARVLGGQETQYF. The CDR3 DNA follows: TGCAGTGCTAGAGTTTTAGGGGGCCAAGAGACCCAGTACTTC.

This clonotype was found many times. The CDR3 protein is CASSKQGEETQYF. CDR3 nucleotides: TGTGCCAGCAGCAAACAGGGGGAAGAGACCCAGTACTTC. This rearrangement joins TRBV12-3 or TRBV12-4 to TRBJ2-5; 8 bases map to TRBD1. Losses at the gene ends were 6 bases for V and 3 bases for J; bases not matched to a gene: 3. The CDR3 sequence is 13 residues long.

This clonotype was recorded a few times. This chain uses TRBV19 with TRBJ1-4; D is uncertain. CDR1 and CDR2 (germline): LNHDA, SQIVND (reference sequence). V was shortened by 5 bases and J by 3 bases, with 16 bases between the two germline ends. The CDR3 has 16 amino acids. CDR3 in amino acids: CASSRSSRPPNEKLFF. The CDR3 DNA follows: TGTGCCAGTAGTCGGTCGAGCCGGCCCCCTAATGAAAAACTGTTTTTT.

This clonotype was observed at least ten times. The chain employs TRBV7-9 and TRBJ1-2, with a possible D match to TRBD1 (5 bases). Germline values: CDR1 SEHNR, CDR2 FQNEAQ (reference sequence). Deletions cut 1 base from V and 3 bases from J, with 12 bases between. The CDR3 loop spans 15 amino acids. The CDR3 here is CASSLVAGTYYGYTF. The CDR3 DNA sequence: TGTGCCAGCAGCTTAGTTGCCGGGACGTACTATGGCTACACCTTC. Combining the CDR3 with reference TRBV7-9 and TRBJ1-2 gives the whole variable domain DTGVSQNPRHKITKRGQNVTFRCDPISEHNRLYWYRQTLGQGPEFLTYFQNEAQLEKSRLLSDRFSAERPKGSFSTLEIQRTEQGDSAMYLCASSLVAGTYYGYTFGSGTRLTVV.

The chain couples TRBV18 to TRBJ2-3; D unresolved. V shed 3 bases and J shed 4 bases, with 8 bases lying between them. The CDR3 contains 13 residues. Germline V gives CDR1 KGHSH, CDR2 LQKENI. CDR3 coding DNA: TGTGCCAGCTCACCCTACCACGCAGATACGCAGTATTTT. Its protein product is CASSPYHADTQYF.

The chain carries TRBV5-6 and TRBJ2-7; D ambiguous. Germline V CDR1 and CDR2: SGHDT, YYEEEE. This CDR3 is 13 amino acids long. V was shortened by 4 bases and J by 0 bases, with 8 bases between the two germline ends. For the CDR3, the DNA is TGTGCCAGCAGCCCGATGAACTCCTACGAGCAGTACGTC. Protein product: CASSPMNSYEQYV.

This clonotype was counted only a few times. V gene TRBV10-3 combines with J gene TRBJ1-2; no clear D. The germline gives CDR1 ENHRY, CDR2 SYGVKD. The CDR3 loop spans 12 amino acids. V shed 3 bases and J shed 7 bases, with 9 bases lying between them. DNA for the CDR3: TGTGCCATCAGTGACAAGAGCTTTGGCTACACCTTC. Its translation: CAISDKSFGYTF.

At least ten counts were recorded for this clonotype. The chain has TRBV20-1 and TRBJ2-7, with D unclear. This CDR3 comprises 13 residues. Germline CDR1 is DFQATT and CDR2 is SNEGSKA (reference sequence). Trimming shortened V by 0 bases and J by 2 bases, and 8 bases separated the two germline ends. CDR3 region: CSARDPRTYEQYF. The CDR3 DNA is TGCAGTGCTAGAGATCCCAGGACCTACGAGCAGTACTTC.

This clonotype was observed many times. The CDR3 DNA reads TGCGCCAGCAGCACCGCATCTGGGGCCAACGTCCTGACTTTC. Its translation is CASSTASGANVLTF. V gene TRBV5-1 combines with J gene TRBJ2-6; D remains ambiguous. Germline V lookup: CDR1 SGHRS, CDR2 YFSETQ. Trimming took off 4 bases at V and 1 base at J, with 6 bases between the two ends. The CDR3 extends over 14 amino acids.

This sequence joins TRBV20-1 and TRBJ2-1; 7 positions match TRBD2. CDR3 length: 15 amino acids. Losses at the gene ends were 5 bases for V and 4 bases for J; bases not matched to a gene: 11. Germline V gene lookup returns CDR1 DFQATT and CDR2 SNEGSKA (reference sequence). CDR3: CSAGGTAGVYNEQFF. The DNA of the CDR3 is TGCAGTGCTGGGGGGACGGCGGGGGTATACAATGAGCAGTTCTTC.

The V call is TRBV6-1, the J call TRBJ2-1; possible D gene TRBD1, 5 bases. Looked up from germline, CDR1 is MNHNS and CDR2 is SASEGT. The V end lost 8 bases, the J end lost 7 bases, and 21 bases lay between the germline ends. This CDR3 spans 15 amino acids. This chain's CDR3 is CASVQGTYYKNEQFF. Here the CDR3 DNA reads TGTGCCAGCGTTCAGGGTACCTATTATAAAAATGAGCAGTTCTTC.

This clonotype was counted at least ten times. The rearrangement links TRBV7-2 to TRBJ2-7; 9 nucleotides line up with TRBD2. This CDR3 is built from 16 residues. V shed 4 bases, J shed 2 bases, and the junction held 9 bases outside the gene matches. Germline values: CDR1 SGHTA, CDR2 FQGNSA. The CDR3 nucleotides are TGTGCCAGCAGCTCTCCCGCGGGCGGGGGGGCCTACGAGCAGTACGTC. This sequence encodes CASSSPAGGGAYEQYV.

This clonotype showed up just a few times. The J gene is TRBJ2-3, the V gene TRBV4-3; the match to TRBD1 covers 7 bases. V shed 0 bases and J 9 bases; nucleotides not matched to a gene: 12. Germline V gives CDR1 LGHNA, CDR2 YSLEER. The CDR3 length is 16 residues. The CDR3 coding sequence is TGCGCCAGCAGCCAAGATTACGGGACAGAAGTTTTCACGCAGTATTTT. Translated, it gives CASSQDYGTEVFTQYF.

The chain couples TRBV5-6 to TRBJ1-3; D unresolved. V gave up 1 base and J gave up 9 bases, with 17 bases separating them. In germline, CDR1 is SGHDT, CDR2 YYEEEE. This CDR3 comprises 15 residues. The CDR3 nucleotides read TGTGCCAGCAGCTTGTCCTCCCAGCCCGGAGGCACCATATATTTT. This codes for CASSLSSQPGGTIYF.

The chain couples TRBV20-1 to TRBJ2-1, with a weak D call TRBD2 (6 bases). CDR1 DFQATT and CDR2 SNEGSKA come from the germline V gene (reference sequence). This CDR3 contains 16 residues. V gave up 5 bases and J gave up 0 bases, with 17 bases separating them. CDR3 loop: CSAEGPLGGSYNEQFF. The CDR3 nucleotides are TGCAGTGCTGAAGGACCGTTGGGAGGCTCCTACAATGAGCAGTTCTTC.

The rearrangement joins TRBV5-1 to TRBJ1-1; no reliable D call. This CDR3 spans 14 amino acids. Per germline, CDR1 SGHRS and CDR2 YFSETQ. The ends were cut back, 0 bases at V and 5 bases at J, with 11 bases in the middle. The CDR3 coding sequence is TGCGCCAGCAGCTTGGTGAACCTTGGGACTGAAGCTTTCTTT. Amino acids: CASSLVNLGTEAFF.

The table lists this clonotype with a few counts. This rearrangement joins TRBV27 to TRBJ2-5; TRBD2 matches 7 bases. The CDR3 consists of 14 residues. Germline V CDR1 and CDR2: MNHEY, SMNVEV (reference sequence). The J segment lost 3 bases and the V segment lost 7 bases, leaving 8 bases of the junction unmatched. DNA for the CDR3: TGTGCCAGCATCGATGATCGGGGGGAAGAGACCCAGTACTTC. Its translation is CASIDDRGEETQYF.

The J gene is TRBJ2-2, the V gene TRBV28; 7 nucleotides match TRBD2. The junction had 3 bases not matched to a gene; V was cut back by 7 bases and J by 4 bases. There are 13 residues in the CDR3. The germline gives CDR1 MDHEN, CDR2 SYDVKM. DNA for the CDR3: TGTGCCAGCACCTGGGGGGGCACCGGGGAGCTGTTTTTT. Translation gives CASTWGGTGELFF. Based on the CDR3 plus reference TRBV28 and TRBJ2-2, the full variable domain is DVKVTQSSRYLVKRTGEKVFLECVQDMDHENMFWYRQDPGLGLRLIYFSYDVKMKEKGDIPEGYSVSREKKERFSLILESASTNQTSMYLCASTWGGTGELFFGEGSRLTVL.

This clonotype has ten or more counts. The CDR3 spells CASSAGQGVGPTEAFF. The CDR3 nucleotides are TGTGCCAGCAGTGCCGGACAGGGCGTAGGTCCAACTGAAGCTTTCTTT. The chain joins TRBV12-3 or TRBV12-4 to TRBJ1-1; 8 positions match TRBD1. The CDR3 covers 16 residues. V shed 5 bases and J 5 bases; nucleotides not matched to a gene: 13.

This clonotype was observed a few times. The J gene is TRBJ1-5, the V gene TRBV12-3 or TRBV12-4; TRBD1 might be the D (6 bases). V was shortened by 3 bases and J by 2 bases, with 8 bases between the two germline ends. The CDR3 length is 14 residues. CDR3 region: CASSLGAGNQPQHF. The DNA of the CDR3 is TGTGCCAGCAGTTTGGGGGCGGGCAATCAGCCCCAGCATTTT.

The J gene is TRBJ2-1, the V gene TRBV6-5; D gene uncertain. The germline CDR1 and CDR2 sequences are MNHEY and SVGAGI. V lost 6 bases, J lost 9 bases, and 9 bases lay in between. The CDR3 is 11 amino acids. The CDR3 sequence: CASSREREQFF. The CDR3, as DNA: TGTGCCAGCAGCCGAGAACGTGAGCAGTTCTTC.

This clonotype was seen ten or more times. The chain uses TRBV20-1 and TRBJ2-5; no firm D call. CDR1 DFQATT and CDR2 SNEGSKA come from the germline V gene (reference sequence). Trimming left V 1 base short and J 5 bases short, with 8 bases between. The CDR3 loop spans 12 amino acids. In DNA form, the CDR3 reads TGCAGTGCTAGAGTTCCACTGGAGACCCAGTACTTC. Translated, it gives CSARVPLETQYF.

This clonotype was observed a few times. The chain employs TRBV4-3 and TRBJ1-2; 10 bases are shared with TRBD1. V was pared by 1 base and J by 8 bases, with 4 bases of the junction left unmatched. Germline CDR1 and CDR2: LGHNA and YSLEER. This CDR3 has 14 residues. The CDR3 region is CASSQGQGAEGYTF. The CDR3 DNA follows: TGCGCCAGCAGCCAAGGACAGGGGGCGGAAGGCTACACCTTC.

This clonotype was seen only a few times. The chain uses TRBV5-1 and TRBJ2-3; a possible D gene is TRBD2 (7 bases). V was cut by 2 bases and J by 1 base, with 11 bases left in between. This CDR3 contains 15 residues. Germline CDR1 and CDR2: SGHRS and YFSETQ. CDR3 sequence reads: CASSLPGGRTDTQYF. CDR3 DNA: TGCGCCAGCAGCTTACCGGGGGGCCGCACAGATACGCAGTATTTT.

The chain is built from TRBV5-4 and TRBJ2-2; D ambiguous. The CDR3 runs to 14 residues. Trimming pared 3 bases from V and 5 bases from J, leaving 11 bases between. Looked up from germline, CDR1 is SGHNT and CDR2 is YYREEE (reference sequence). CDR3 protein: CASSYDGETGELFF. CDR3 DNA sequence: TGTGCCAGCAGCTACGACGGTGAAACCGGGGAGCTGTTTTTT.

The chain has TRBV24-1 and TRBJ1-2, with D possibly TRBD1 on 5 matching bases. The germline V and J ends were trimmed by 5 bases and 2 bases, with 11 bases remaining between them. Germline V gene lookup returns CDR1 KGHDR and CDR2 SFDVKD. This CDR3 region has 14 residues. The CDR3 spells CATSGGTGNYGYTF. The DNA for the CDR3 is TGTGCCACCAGTGGGGGGACCGGAAACTATGGCTACACCTTC.

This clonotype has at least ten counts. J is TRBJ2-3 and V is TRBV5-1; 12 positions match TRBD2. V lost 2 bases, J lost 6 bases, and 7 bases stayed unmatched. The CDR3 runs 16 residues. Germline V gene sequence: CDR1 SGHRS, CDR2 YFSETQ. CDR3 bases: TGCGCCAGCAGCTTTGGACTAGCGGGGTCCGGGGATACGCAGTATTTT. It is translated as CASSFGLAGSGDTQYF.

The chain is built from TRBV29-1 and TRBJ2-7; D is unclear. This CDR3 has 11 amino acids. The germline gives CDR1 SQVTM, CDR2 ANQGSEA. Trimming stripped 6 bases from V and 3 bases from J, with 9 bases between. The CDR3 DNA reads TGCAGCGTACGCACAAGCTACGAGCAGTACTTC. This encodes CSVRTSYEQYF.

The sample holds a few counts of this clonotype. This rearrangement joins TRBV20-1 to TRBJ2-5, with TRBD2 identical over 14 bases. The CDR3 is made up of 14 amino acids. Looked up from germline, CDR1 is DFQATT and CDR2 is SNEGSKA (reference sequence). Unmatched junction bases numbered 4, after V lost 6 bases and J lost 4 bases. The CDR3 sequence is CSATGTSGGETQYF. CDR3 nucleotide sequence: TGCAGTGCAACGGGGACTAGCGGGGGAGAGACCCAGTACTTC.

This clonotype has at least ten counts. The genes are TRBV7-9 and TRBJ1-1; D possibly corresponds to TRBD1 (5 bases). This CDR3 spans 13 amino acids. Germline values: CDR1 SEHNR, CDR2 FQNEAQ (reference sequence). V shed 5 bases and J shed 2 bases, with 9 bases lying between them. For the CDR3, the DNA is TGTGCCAGCAGCCGGGACGGCAACACTGAAGCTTTCTTT. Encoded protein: CASSRDGNTEAFF. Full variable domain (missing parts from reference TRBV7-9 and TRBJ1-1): DTGVSQNPRHKITKRGQNVTFRCDPISEHNRLYWYRQTLGQGPEFLTYFQNEAQLEKSRLLSDRFSAERPKGSFSTLEIQRTEQGDSAMYLCASSRDGNTEAFFGQGTRLTVV.